The 14 T cell receptor beta chains given below trace back to one sample, sequenced in a study of shared clonotypes between healthy human individuals. Sequencing was performed with immunoSEQ multiplex PCR; in TCRdb, only in-frame clones are kept and a portion is missing. The sample includes roughly 2,300,000 clones, around 92% of them seen just once. The specimen was naive CD4+ T cells from PBMCs. The subset here: CD45RA+ positively selected. The source is a man aged 18-30 years in good health. Some clones in this sample may be carry-over from other donors' samples.

The CDR3 DNA follows: TGTGCCAGCAGCTTGGGGAGCGGGAAACTGTTTTTT. This codes for CASSLGSGKLFF. The J gene is TRBJ1-4, the V gene TRBV7-8; D not certain. The CDR3 is made up of 12 amino acids. Trimming removed 3 bases at V and 11 bases at J, with 10 bases between. In germline, CDR1 is SGHVS, CDR2 FQNEAQ.

This clone was detected once. J is TRBJ1-6 and V is TRBV25-1, with D tentatively TRBD1 (5 bases). V lost 5 bases and J lost 9, with 17 bases in between. In germline, CDR1 is MGHDK, CDR2 SYGVNS. The CDR3 spans 15 residues. Here the CDR3 reads CASSLSGRGISPLHF. In DNA form, the CDR3 reads TGTGCCAGCAGTTTAAGTGGTAGGGGAATTTCACCCCTCCACTTT. The variable domain in full, completed from reference TRBV25-1 and TRBJ1-6, reads EADIYQTPRYLVIGTGKKITLECSQTMGHDKMYWYQQDPGMELHLIHYSYGVNSTEKGDLSSESTVSRIRTEHFPLTLESARPSHTSQYLCASSLSGRGISPLHFGNGTRLTVT.

The CDR3 loop reads CASSESGGFQPQHF. The CDR3 nucleotides are TGTGCCAGCAGTGAAAGTGGGGGATTTCAGCCCCAGCATTTT. This sequence joins TRBV6-1 and TRBJ1-5; D is perhaps TRBD1 (5 bases). The germline V gene has CDR1 MNHNS and CDR2 SASEGT. CDR3 length: 14 residues. The ends were cut back, 2 bases at V and 6 bases at J, with 11 bases in the middle.

The chain joins TRBV28 to TRBJ1-3, with 7 bases aligning to TRBD1. V gave up 7 bases and J gave up 6 bases; unmatched junction bases: 9. This CDR3 is 14 amino acids long. Germline V gene data show CDR1 as MDHEN and CDR2 as SYDVKM. Here the CDR3 DNA reads TGTGCCAGCACGTTGACAGGGAAGATAAACACCATATATTTT. Translating it yields CASTLTGKINTIYF. Full variable domain (outside the CDR3, taken from reference TRBV28 and TRBJ1-3): DVKVTQSSRYLVKRTGEKVFLECVQDMDHENMFWYRQDPGLGLRLIYFSYDVKMKEKGDIPEGYSVSREKKERFSLILESASTNQTSMYLCASTLTGKINTIYFGEGSWLTVV.

The rearrangement links TRBV6-5 to TRBJ2-1; D gene uncertain. CDR1 is MNHEY, CDR2 SVGAGI, per germline. This CDR3 has 12 amino acids. Trimming removed 4 bases at V and 5 bases at J, with 6 bases between. The CDR3 sequence is CASSFSNNEQFF. The CDR3 DNA follows: TGTGCCAGCAGTTTTAGCAACAATGAGCAGTTCTTC.

This chain links TRBV7-2 with TRBJ2-7; maybe TRBD2 (5 bases). Germline loops: CDR1 SGHTA, CDR2 FQGNSA. Trimming left V 1 base short and J 0 bases short, with 10 bases between. CDR3 length: 15 residues. The CDR3 region has the DNA TGTGCCAGCAGCTTAGACCGGGATTCCTCCTACGAGCAGTACTTC. The encoded protein is CASSLDRDSSYEQYF.

The chain joins TRBV28 to TRBJ2-7, with D perhaps TRBD1 (5 bases). CDR3 size: 14 residues. Trimming removed 8 bases from V and 2 bases from J, with 16 bases in between. Looked up from germline, CDR1 is MDHEN and CDR2 is SYDVKM. The CDR3 coding sequence is TGTGCCAGCGCAACCTACAGGTCACCCTACGAGCAGTACTTC. Amino acids: CASATYRSPYEQYF.

This clone was picked up one time. Other nucleotide sequences in the sample specify the same CDR3. The chain recombines TRBV5-1 with TRBJ2-1; 7 bases match TRBD2. This CDR3 comprises 15 residues. In germline, CDR1 is SGHRS, CDR2 YFSETQ. V dropped 2 bases and J dropped 0; count of bases not matched to a gene: 2. The CDR3 DNA sequence: TGCGCCAGCAGCTTAGCGGGGAGCTCCTACAATGAGCAGTTCTTC. This translates into CASSLAGSSYNEQFF.

The chain uses TRBV28 and TRBJ1-6; D unresolved. Trimming removed 5 bases from V and 0 bases from J, with 8 bases in between. The CDR3 has 15 amino acids. The germline CDR1 and CDR2 sequences are MDHEN and SYDVKM. This CDR3 is CASSPVSSYNSPLHF. The CDR3, as DNA: TGTGCCAGCAGTCCCGTCAGCTCCTATAATTCACCCCTCCACTTT.

The rearrangement joins TRBV28 to TRBJ2-7; tentative D call: TRBD1 (5 bases). Germline loops: CDR1 MDHEN, CDR2 SYDVKM. The CDR3 runs to 12 residues. V was shortened by 4 bases and J by 3 bases, with 7 bases between the two germline ends. Here the CDR3 reads CASSSGYYEQYF. The CDR3 DNA reads TGTGCCAGCAGTTCAGGGTACTACGAGCAGTACTTC.

This chain links TRBV12-5 with TRBJ1-1; TRBD1 is a possible D gene (6 bases). V lost 5 bases, J lost 4 bases, and 11 bases lay in between. The CDR3 covers 13 residues. CDR1 is LGHNT and CDR2 is FRNRAP in the germline V gene. CDR3 sequence (DNA): TGTGCTAGTGGTGTACAGGGAGGCACTGAAGCTTTCTTT. Amino acids: CASGVQGGTEAFF. Full variable domain (rest looked up from reference TRBV12-5 and TRBJ1-1): DARVTQTPRHKVTEMGQEVTMRCQPILGHNTVFWYRQTMMQGLELLAYFRNRAPLDDSGMPKDRFSAEMPDATLATLKIQPSEPRDSAVYFCASGVQGGTEAFFGQGTRLTVV.

The chain carries TRBV7-2 and TRBJ2-5; tentative D call: TRBD1 (6 bases). Trimming left V 0 bases short and J 5 bases short, with 10 bases between. CDR1 is SGHTA, CDR2 FQGNSA, per germline. The CDR3 totals 14 residues. DNA of the CDR3: TGTGCCAGCAGCTTAGCATGGGGGCGGGAGACCCAGTACTTC. This translates into CASSLAWGRETQYF.

V and J are TRBV29-1 and TRBJ2-3, with D perhaps matching TRBD1 or TRBD2 (7 bases each). V shed 8 bases and J shed 3 bases, with 15 bases lying between them. Per the germline V gene, CDR1 is SQVTM and CDR2 is ANQGSEA. This CDR3 is 13 amino acids long. CDR3 DNA sequence: TGCAGCCTCAGGGGGAGGGTGACAGATACGCAGTATTTT. Translated, it gives CSLRGRVTDTQYF.

This clone was observed a single time. The chain uses TRBV27 and TRBJ2-5; no clear D gene. The length of the CDR3 is 15 residues. Trimming cost V 2 bases and J 4 bases, with 14 bases left between them. Germline CDR1 MNHEY, CDR2 SMNVEV (reference sequence). CDR3 bases: TGTGCCAGCAGTTTAGGGGTTAGCTTCCGAGAGACCCAGTACTTC. Translating gives CASSLGVSFRETQYF.